Below are 32 T cell receptor beta chains sequenced from a single sample in a study of neurological immune-mediated disorders (dated by TCRdb to the late 2010s). Preparation of the library involved 5' RACE. The sample was run on an Illumina HiSeq 2500. Using fastp at Q25 and MiXCR, TCRdb reprocessed the public reads and kept productive beta chains. Each CDR3 protein appears once, grouped with its most common genes and DNA. This sample comprises roughly 120,000 distinct CDR3 sequences, 3.2% of them detected only once. The top ten hold 1.3% of the sample. Sequenced input: PBMCs. The receptors come from a woman aged 30 to 39 with multiple sclerosis.

This clonotype was recorded at least ten times. The chain's CDR3 is CASSVTSGTTYEQYF. DNA for the CDR3: TGCGCCAGCAGCGTGACTAGCGGGACGACCTACGAGCAGTACTTC. The chain combines TRBV5-1 with TRBJ2-7; 11 nucleotides align to TRBD2. CDR3 length: 15 residues. The junction had 5 bases not matched to a gene; V was cut back by 4 bases and J by 2 bases. CDR1 is SGHRS and CDR2 is YFSETQ in the germline V gene.

This clonotype was observed many times. The genes are TRBV6-2 or TRBV6-3 and TRBJ1-1, with D hard to call. The CDR3 length is 14 residues. V was cut by 6 bases and J by 0 bases, with 11 bases left in between. Germline values: CDR1 MNHEY, CDR2 SVGEGT. CDR3 region: CASSKEAMNTEAFF. In nucleotides, the CDR3 is TGTGCCAGCAGCAAAGAGGCCATGAACACTGAAGCTTTCTTT.

This clonotype was recorded many times. The V gene is TRBV20-1, the J gene TRBJ1-1; D gene uncertain. CDR1 DFQATT and CDR2 SNEGSKA come from the germline V gene (reference sequence). The V end lost 3 bases, the J end lost 10 bases, and 18 bases lay between the germline ends. The CDR3 runs 13 residues. CDR3 region: CSARDTTELAAFF. The CDR3 nucleotides are TGCAGTGCTAGGGATACAACGGAGTTAGCAGCTTTCTTT.

In this sample, this clonotype turned up many times. The chain uses TRBV5-1 and TRBJ2-1, with unresolved D. The germline V gene encodes CDR1 SGHRS and CDR2 YFSETQ. CDR3 length equals 16 residues. The germline V and J ends were trimmed by 4 bases and 4 bases, with 18 bases remaining between them. The CDR3 reads CASSGEIRPVYNEQFF. In nucleotides, the CDR3 is TGCGCCAGCAGCGGGGAAATTAGGCCGGTTTACAATGAGCAGTTCTTC. The full variable domain, its missing parts supplied by reference TRBV5-1 and TRBJ2-1, is KAGVTQTPRYLIKTRGQQVTLSCSPISGHRSVSWYQQTPGQGLQFLFEYFSETQRNKGNFPGRFSGRQFSNSRSEMNVSTLELGDSALYLCASSGEIRPVYNEQFFGPGTRLTVL.

This clonotype showed up many times. The chain links TRBV24-1 to TRBJ1-4; D is undetermined. Germline CDR1 is KGHDR and CDR2 is SFDVKD. Trimming took off 6 bases at V and 8 bases at J, with 27 bases between the two ends. The CDR3 has 18 amino acids. Written as DNA, the CDR3 is TGTGCCACCAGTATCGGTCCCCCCCCGGCAGACGAGGAGGAAAAACTGTTTTTT. Its protein product is CATSIGPPPADEEEKLFF.

This clonotype was counted at least ten times. V usage is TRBV20-1 and J usage is TRBJ2-4; D remains ambiguous. V lost 6 bases, J lost 1 base, and 13 bases lay in between. The germline CDR1 and CDR2 sequences are DFQATT and SNEGSKA (reference sequence). The CDR3 is 14 amino acids. The CDR3 protein is CSALPGVAKNIQYF. CDR3 nucleotide sequence: TGCAGTGCCCTTCCTGGGGTGGCCAAAAACATTCAGTACTTC.

This clonotype appeared many times. The chain couples TRBV20-1 to TRBJ2-4, with TRBD2 as a possible D gene (5 bases). Germline CDR1 is DFQATT and CDR2 is SNEGSKA (reference sequence). The CDR3 has 12 residues. V lost 6 bases to trimming and J lost 1 base, with 7 bases between them. The CDR3 reads CSASGAKNIQYF. Written as DNA, the CDR3 is TGCAGTGCCTCGGGGGCCAAAAACATTCAGTACTTC.

This sequence joins TRBV2 and TRBJ2-2; 10 bases are shared with TRBD2. CDR1 SNHLY and CDR2 FYNNEI come from the germline V gene. This CDR3 spans 16 amino acids. The V gene end was trimmed by 5 bases and the J gene end by 2 bases; junction bases not matched to a gene: 5. The CDR3 DNA follows: TGTGCCAGCAGTCTGAGCGGGAGGGGCAACACCGGGGAGCTGTTTTTT. As protein: CASSLSGRGNTGELFF.

This clonotype was counted ten times or more. The chain combines TRBV5-1 with TRBJ1-1, with unresolved D. CDR1 and CDR2 from the germline V gene are SGHRS and YFSETQ. The CDR3 loop spans 14 amino acids. Trimming shortened V by 0 bases and J by 1 base, and 7 bases separated the two germline ends. Written as DNA, the CDR3 is TGCGCCAGCAGCTTGGCCGGGAGGAACACTGAAGCTTTCTTT. It codes for CASSLAGRNTEAFF.

In the case of this clonotype: A much more abundant neighbour one base away suggests this may be a read error. The chain employs TRBV20-1 and TRBJ2-4; tentative D call: TRBD1 (5 bases). The V gene lost 5 bases and the J gene lost 4 bases, with 15 bases spanning the gap. From germline, CDR1 is DFQATT and CDR2 SNEGSKA (reference sequence). The CDR3 contains 14 residues. Here the CDR3 DNA reads TGCAGTGCTGGCTCCCCAGGGAAAAAAAACATTCAGTACTTC. This codes for CSAGSPGKKNIQYF.

This clonotype was detected ten times or more. V and J are TRBV7-2 and TRBJ1-1, with D perhaps TRBD1 (6 bases). There are 12 residues in the CDR3. Trimming left V 3 bases short and J 6 bases short, with 8 bases between. Germline CDR1 and CDR2: SGHTA and FQGNSA. The CDR3 bases are TGTGCCAGCAGCTTGAGGGGGGCTGAAGCTTTCTTT. Its translation: CASSLRGAEAFF. Supplemented by reference TRBV7-2 and TRBJ1-1, the full variable domain reads GAGVSQSPSNKVTEKGKDVELRCDPISGHTALYWYRQSLGQGLEFLIYFQGNSAPDKSGLPSDRFSAERTGGSVSTLTIQRTQQEDSAVYLCASSLRGAEAFFGQGTRLTVV.

This clonotype occurred many times. CDR3 residues: CASSYDWGSYNEQFF. The CDR3, as DNA: TGTGCCAGCAGCTACGACTGGGGGTCCTACAATGAGCAGTTCTTC. V and J are TRBV7-2 and TRBJ2-1; D is possibly TRBD1 or TRBD2 (5 bases each). CDR1 and CDR2 (germline): SGHTA, FQGNSA. V lost 4 bases, J lost 1 base, and 11 bases lay in between. The CDR3 totals 15 residues.

This clonotype was counted many times. Germline is not matched at one junction end, which may reflect a read error. The gene calls are TRBV20-1 and TRBJ1-6; 10 bases fit TRBD1. CDR1 and CDR2 (germline): DFQATT, SNEGSKA (reference sequence). The CDR3 is 15 residues long. CDR3 protein: CSASPGQGVNSTLNF. CDR3 nucleotide sequence: TGCAGTGCTAGTCCCGGACAGGGGGTGAATTCAACCCTCAACTTT.

In this sample, this clonotype turned up a few times. This chain uses TRBV3-1 with TRBJ1-2; D gene ambiguous. The V and J ends lost 3 bases and 3 bases respectively, with 14 bases between them. CDR1 and CDR2 from the germline V gene are LGHDT and YNNKEL (reference sequence). CDR3 size: 15 residues. The CDR3 DNA follows: TGTGCCAGCAGCCATTCTTCCGGCGGATACTATGGCTACACCTTC. It translates to CASSHSSGGYYGYTF.

In its sample, this clonotype was seen many times. The rearrangement uses TRBV20-1 and TRBJ1-5; possible D gene TRBD1, 5 bases. Trimming removed 4 bases at V and 0 bases at J, with 10 bases between. This CDR3 comprises 14 residues. The germline V gene has CDR1 DFQATT and CDR2 SNEGSKA (reference sequence). The CDR3 DNA reads as TGCAGTGCTATTCAGGGAAATAGCAATCAGCCCCAGCATTTT. This codes for CSAIQGNSNQPQHF.

The sample holds many counts of this clonotype. This chain joins TRBV7-8 and TRBJ1-5; the D gene is possibly TRBD1 (5 bases). Germline lookup yields CDR1 SGHVS and CDR2 FQNEAQ. The CDR3 is 14 amino acids. V gave up 2 bases and J gave up 5 bases, with 10 bases separating them. CDR3 sequence: CASSLSRDDQPQHF. DNA for the CDR3: TGTGCCAGCAGCTTAAGCAGGGATGATCAGCCCCAGCATTTT.

This clonotype has ten or more counts. The CDR3 here is CASSDPGTGIYEQYF. In DNA form, the CDR3 reads TGTGCCAGCAGTGATCCGGGGACAGGAATTTACGAGCAGTACTTC. The gene calls are TRBV9 and TRBJ2-7, with TRBD1 identical over 8 bases. The J segment lost 4 bases and the V segment lost 5 bases, leaving 11 bases of the junction unmatched. The CDR3 totals 15 residues. Germline values: CDR1 SGDLS, CDR2 YYNGEE.

In its sample, this clonotype was seen many times. The J gene is TRBJ2-7, the V gene TRBV6-5, with D possibly TRBD1 on 5 matching bases. V was trimmed by 6 bases and J by 5 bases, leaving 11 bases between them. The germline V gene has CDR1 MNHEY and CDR2 SVGAGI. The CDR3 contains 12 residues. CDR3 in DNA: TGTGCCAGCAGCAGAGACAGTAACGAGCAGTACTTC. Residues: CASSRDSNEQYF.

This clonotype appeared many times. V is TRBV5-1 and J is TRBJ2-3; perhaps TRBD2 as D (6 bases). Germline V gene lookup returns CDR1 SGHRS and CDR2 YFSETQ. V lost 3 bases, J lost 5 bases, and 16 bases lay in between. CDR3 size: 15 residues. The chain's CDR3 is CASSSAWGVGDTQYF. The CDR3 bases are TGCGCCAGCAGCTCGGCCTGGGGGGTCGGAGATACGCAGTATTTT.

This clonotype was seen at least ten times. This sequence joins TRBV4-3 and TRBJ2-5; TRBD2 matches 9 bases. The CDR3 spans 15 residues. Trimming removed 0 bases from V and 5 bases from J; junction bases left unmatched: 4. CDR1 and CDR2 from the germline V gene are LGHNA and YSLEER. CDR3 bases: TGCGCCAGCAGCCAAGAGCGGGGGGGCCCGGAGACCCAGTACTTC. Its protein product is CASSQERGGPETQYF.

This clonotype appeared many times. The J gene is TRBJ2-1, the V gene TRBV7-2, with 7 bases aligning to TRBD1. The V segment lost 2 bases and the J segment 7 bases; nucleotides outside the gene matches: 2. This CDR3 spans 13 amino acids. In germline, CDR1 is SGHTA, CDR2 FQGNSA. CDR3 amino acids: CASSLRQGNEQFF. Written as DNA, the CDR3 is TGTGCCAGCAGCTTACGACAGGGTAATGAGCAGTTCTTC.

The gene calls are TRBV6-5 and TRBJ1-1; TRBD1 aligns across 7 bases. After removal of 5 bases from V and 5 bases from J, the junction contained 5 bases not matched to a gene. The CDR3 covers 13 residues. Germline V gives CDR1 MNHEY, CDR2 SVGAGI. CDR3 bases: TGTGCCAGCAGTACAGGGGTAAGGACTGAAGCTTTCTTT. It encodes CASSTGVRTEAFF.

This clonotype was observed at least ten times. This chain links TRBV6-2 or TRBV6-3 with TRBJ1-5, with D unclear. Germline-derived CDR1 and CDR2 are MNHEY and SVGEGT. Trimming left V 4 bases short and J 8 bases short, with 12 bases between. The length of the CDR3 is 13 residues. The CDR3 here is CASSSAPGEPQHF. CDR3 nucleotide sequence: TGTGCCAGCAGTTCCGCCCCTGGGGAGCCCCAGCATTTT.

This clonotype came up many times. The V gene is TRBV10-3, the J gene TRBJ1-1; maybe TRBD1 (6 bases). The CDR3 is 13 amino acids. The V end was cut by 2 bases, the J end by 4 bases, with 8 bases between. Germline V gene sequence: CDR1 ENHRY, CDR2 SYGVKD. The DNA for the CDR3 is TGTGCCATCAGTGAGGGCAGGGGCACTGAAGCTTTCTTT. It codes for CAISEGRGTEAFF.

In its sample, this clonotype was seen many times. The chain is built from TRBV5-1 and TRBJ2-4; D gene ambiguous. The germline V gene encodes CDR1 SGHRS and CDR2 YFSETQ. Trimming cost V 5 bases and J 7 bases, with 13 bases left between them. The CDR3 is made up of 13 amino acids. CDR3: CASRTGSGNIQYF. The DNA of the CDR3 is TGCGCCAGCAGGACCGGCTCAGGCAACATTCAGTACTTC.

This clonotype was seen many times. The gene calls are TRBV20-1 and TRBJ1-6, with D possibly matching TRBD1 (5 bases). Trimming stripped 2 bases from V and 4 bases from J, with 15 bases between. The CDR3 runs to 16 residues. Germline V lookup: CDR1 DFQATT, CDR2 SNEGSKA (reference sequence). The CDR3, as DNA: TGCAGTGCTAGACTAACCGCCGGGGCTTATAATTCACCCCTCCACTTT. It yields the protein CSARLTAGAYNSPLHF.

This clonotype showed up just a few times. The V and J genes are TRBV7-2 and TRBJ1-1, with 7 bases matching TRBD1. The CDR3 totals 15 residues. Looked up from germline, CDR1 is SGHTA and CDR2 is FQGNSA. Trimming took 1 base from V and 4 from J; bases not matched to a gene: 6. This CDR3 reads CASSLGIRGTTEAFF. The CDR3 DNA reads TGTGCCAGCAGCTTAGGGATCAGGGGGACCACTGAAGCTTTCTTT.

This clonotype occurred many times. The chain combines TRBV21-1 with TRBJ1-6; the table's D call, TRBD1, was not checked against the DNA. TRBV21-1 is recorded as a pseudogene. The CDR3 consists of 13 residues. The CDR3 here is CASSPPGDSPLHF. CDR3 nucleotides: TGTGCCAGCAGCCCCCCTGGGGATTCACCCCTCCACTTT.

This clonotype was counted ten times or more. This chain uses TRBV5-5 with TRBJ1-4, with a weak D call TRBD1 (5 bases). CDR1 is SGHKS, CDR2 YYEKEE, per germline (reference sequence). Trimming left V 2 bases short and J 4 bases short, with 9 bases between. The CDR3 loop spans 14 amino acids. The chain's CDR3 is CASSFGTNNEKLFF. CDR3 nucleotides: TGTGCCAGCAGCTTCGGGACCAATAATGAAAAACTGTTTTTT.

This clonotype has at least ten counts. The chain carries TRBV5-1 and TRBJ2-5, with D tentatively TRBD1 or TRBD2 (5 bases each). The CDR3 length is 16 residues. V was cut by 3 bases and J by 2 bases, with 17 bases left in between. The germline V gene has CDR1 SGHRS and CDR2 YFSETQ. The CDR3 loop is CASSSVGVAEQETQYF. The CDR3 DNA follows: TGCGCCAGCAGCTCGGTGGGGGTCGCAGAACAAGAGACCCAGTACTTC.

This chain joins TRBV6-5 and TRBJ2-7; D might be TRBD1 or TRBD2, each matching 5 bases. The V and J ends lost 5 bases and 5 bases respectively, with 16 bases between them. The CDR3 has 14 amino acids. Germline V gives CDR1 MNHEY, CDR2 SVGAGI. Here the CDR3 DNA reads TGTGCCAGCAGTCGTTCAAGGGGAGAGGACGAGCAGTACTTC. It translates to CASSRSRGEDEQYF.

This clonotype was seen many times. The chain links TRBV12-3 or TRBV12-4 to TRBJ1-2, with a possible D match to TRBD1 (5 bases). Trimming removed 5 bases at V and 3 bases at J, with 10 bases between. The CDR3 spans 13 residues. The CDR3 coding sequence is TGTGCCAGCAGTCCGGGACCCTACTATGGCTACACCTTC. Translating it yields CASSPGPYYGYTF.